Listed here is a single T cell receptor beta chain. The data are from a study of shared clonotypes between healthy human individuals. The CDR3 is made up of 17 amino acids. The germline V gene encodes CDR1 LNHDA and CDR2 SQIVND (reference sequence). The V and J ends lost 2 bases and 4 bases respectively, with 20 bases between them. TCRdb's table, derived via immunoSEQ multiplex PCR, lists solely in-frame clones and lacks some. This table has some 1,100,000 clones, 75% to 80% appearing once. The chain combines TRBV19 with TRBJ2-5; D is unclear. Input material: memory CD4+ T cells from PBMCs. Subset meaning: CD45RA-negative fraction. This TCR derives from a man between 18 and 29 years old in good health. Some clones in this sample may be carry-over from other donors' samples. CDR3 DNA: TGTGCCAGTAGTATATCACCGGGTCCGGTTTCGTCAGAGACCCAGTACTTC. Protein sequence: CASSISPGPVSSETQYF.